This T cell receptor beta chain was profiled in a study of blood T cells in healthy people across ages. Total RNA was isolated from each sample in quantities of at least 5 micrograms. Study results and caveats: A strong correlation was found between TCR beta diversity and the percentage of naive T cells. Conclusively comparing naive with antigen-experienced cells was impossible with unsorted PBMCs. The authors considered diversity estimates from one million T cells to be underestimates.

The CDR3 has 15 amino acids. The V gene's germline CDR1 is SNHLY and CDR2 FYNNEI. V lost 3 bases and J lost 4, with 15 bases in between. A sample-barcoded 5' primer and a J-beta primer mix were used in a second PCR of about 7 to 11 cycles. TCRdb redid the calling of the 5' RACE reads with MiXCR, one entry per CDR3 protein. Here the sample spans 700,000 to 900,000 distinct CDR3 sequences, about 48% being singletons. The count of this clonotype is one. The antigen is not known. The sample was blood. The TCR was taken from a man older than 75 in good health. The genes are TRBV2 and TRBJ2-5, with D perhaps matching TRBD1 (5 bases). The CDR3, as DNA: TGTGCCAGCAGTGAGGGTCAGGGCGTGTTAGAGACCCAGTACTTC. Translating gives CASSEGQGVLETQYF.